The clone carrying this T cell receptor (beta chain) is categorized as medium-sized. The sample originates from a study of CD4 and CD8 cells across lung adenocarcinoma regions. Samples came from patients with localized non-small cell lung adenocarcinoma. Trimming removed 6 bases from V and 2 bases from J, with 9 bases in between. The CDR3 covers 13 residues. Germline V gene sequence: CDR1 MNHNS, CDR2 SASEGT. TCRdb recomputed calls from the PCR reads with MiXCR, one row per CDR3 protein. The sample shows some 20,000 distinct CDR3 sequences, around 46% of them seen only once. The material sequenced was CD4+ T cells from the margin of a lung tumor. V usage is TRBV6-1 and J usage is TRBJ2-3; D unresolved. The receptor comes from a male donor with lung adenocarcinoma. The CD4 and CD8 labels of this study may be unreliable. The CDR3 reads CASRERLTDTQYF. For the CDR3, the DNA is TGTGCCAGCAGGGAAAGGCTCACAGATACGCAGTATTTT.